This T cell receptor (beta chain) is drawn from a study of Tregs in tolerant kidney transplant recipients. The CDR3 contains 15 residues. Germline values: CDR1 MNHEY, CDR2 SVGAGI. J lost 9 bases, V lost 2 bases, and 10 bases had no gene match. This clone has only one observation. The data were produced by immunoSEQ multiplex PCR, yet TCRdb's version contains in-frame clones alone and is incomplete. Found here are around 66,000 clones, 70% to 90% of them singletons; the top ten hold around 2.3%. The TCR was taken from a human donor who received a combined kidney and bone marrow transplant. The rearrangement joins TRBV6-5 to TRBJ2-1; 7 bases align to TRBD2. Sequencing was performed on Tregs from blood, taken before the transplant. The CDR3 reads CASSYEGGRGSEQFF. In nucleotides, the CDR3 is TGTGCCAGCAGTTACGAAGGCGGGAGAGGAAGTGAGCAGTTCTTC.